The 2 T cell receptor beta chains below all came from one sample that was sequenced in a study of Ad26.COV2.S vaccination and SARS-CoV-2 variants. This sample's treatment: roughly 18 received Ad26.COV2.S at low or high dose, single or two shots; 5 received placebo; per-sample allocation not given. Samples analyzed were those drawn on day 63 after the first vaccine or placebo injection. Clones were read by immunoSEQ multiplex PCR, and TCRdb kept only the in-frame ones, dropping some. The sample has 400,000 to 450,000 clones, 90% seen once. The specimen comprised peripheral blood, sampled in a trial of Ad26.COV2.S vaccine versus placebo. The receptors were sampled from a person aged 18-60 years who received the Ad26.COV2.S COVID-19 vaccine or a placebo.

The genes are TRBV28 and TRBJ1-5; 8 nucleotides agree with TRBD1. CDR3 size: 16 residues. Germline CDR1 reads MDHEN; CDR2 reads SYDVKM. V gave up 4 bases and J gave up 10 bases; unmatched junction bases: 15. CDR3 protein: CASSSDGWTGKDPQHF. In nucleotides, the CDR3 is TGTGCCAGCAGTTCCGACGGTTGGACAGGGAAGGATCCCCAGCATTTT.

The rearrangement joins TRBV18 to TRBJ2-2; TRBD2 agrees at 7 bases. J gave up 7 bases and V 3 bases, and 8 bases lay outside the gene matches. Germline CDR1 reads KGHSH; CDR2 reads LQKENI. The CDR3 is made up of 15 amino acids. This CDR3 is CASSPAGEGIGELFF. The CDR3 DNA follows: TGTGCCAGCTCACCGGCGGGAGAGGGGATCGGGGAGCTGTTTTTT.